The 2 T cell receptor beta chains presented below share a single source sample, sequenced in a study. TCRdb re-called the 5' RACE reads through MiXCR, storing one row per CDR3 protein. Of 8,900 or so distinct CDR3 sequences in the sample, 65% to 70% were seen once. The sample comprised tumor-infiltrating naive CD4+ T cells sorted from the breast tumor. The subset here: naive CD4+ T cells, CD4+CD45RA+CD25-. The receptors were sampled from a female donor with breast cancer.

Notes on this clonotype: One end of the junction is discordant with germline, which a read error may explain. CDR3: CASSFKTDSPHHF. The CDR3 region has the DNA TGCGCCAGCAGCTTCAAGACGGATTCACCCCACCACTTT. The genes are TRBV5-1 and TRBJ1-6; D gene ambiguous. Per germline, CDR1 SGHRS and CDR2 YFSETQ. The CDR3 is made up of 13 amino acids.

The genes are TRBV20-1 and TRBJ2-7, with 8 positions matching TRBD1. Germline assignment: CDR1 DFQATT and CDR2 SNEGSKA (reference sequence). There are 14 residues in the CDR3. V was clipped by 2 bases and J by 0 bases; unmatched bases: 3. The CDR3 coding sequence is TGCAGTGCTAGACCGGGACAGGCCTCCTACGAGCAGTACTTC. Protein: CSARPGQASYEQYF.